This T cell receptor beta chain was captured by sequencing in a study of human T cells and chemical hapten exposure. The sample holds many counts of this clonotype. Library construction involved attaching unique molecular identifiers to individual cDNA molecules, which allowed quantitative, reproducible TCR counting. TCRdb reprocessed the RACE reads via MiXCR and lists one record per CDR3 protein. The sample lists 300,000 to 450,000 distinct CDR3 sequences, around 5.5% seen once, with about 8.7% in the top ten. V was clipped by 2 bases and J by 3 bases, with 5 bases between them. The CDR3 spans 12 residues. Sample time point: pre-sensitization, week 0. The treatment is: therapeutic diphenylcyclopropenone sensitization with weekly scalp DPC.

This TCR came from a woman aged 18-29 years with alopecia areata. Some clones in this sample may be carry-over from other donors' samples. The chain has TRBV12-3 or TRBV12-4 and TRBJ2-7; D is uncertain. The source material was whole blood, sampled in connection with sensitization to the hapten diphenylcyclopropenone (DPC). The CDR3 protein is CASSLRNYEQYF. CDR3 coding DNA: TGTGCCAGCAGTTTAAGGAACTACGAGCAGTACTTC.